This T cell receptor (beta chain) is from a study of blood T cell repertoires in COVID-19. Assay used: immunoSEQ multiplex PCR; TCRdb lists only in-frame clones, some missing. Among about 400,000 clones, about 83% were seen once, and the ten largest hold approximately 9.3%. The CDR3 consists of 16 residues. V lost 6 bases, J lost 0 bases, and 9 bases stayed unmatched. From germline, CDR1 is MNHEY and CDR2 SMNVEV (reference sequence). Specimen: PBMCs or T cells enriched from blood (not recorded which). This rearrangement joins TRBV27 to TRBJ2-5, with 8 bases lining up with TRBD2. This receptor was identified in a woman aged 45-65 years who had recovered from COVID-19. The CDR3 reads CASSRLASYDQETQYF. Written as DNA, the CDR3 is TGTGCCAGCAGCAGACTAGCGAGTTACGACCAAGAGACCCAGTACTTC.